This T cell receptor beta chain comes out of a study of cytomegalovirus exposure and HLA in healthy donors. The wider study: Approximately 85 million unique TCRs from HLA-typed donors made up an early data release.

This CDR3 is 14 amino acids long. The germline V gene encodes CDR1 SEHNR and CDR2 FQNEAQ (reference sequence). Trimming removed 2 bases from V and 0 bases from J, with 4 bases in between. PCR was performed using 60 Vbeta and 13 Jbeta primers. This table comes from immunoSEQ multiplex PCR, and its TCRdb copy is limited to in-frame clones, with some not included. The sample records about 75,000 clones, 65% to 90% being singletons. As regards this clone: As yet, its antigen is unknown.

Regarding the study as a whole: Sequencing likely generated an artifact that appeared as a cluster of highly shared sequence variants. There were some public TCRs occurring in many donors, but most TCR sequences were rare.

The TCR comes from a man in his sixties or seventies in good health and CMV-seropositive. The V gene is TRBV7-9, the J gene TRBJ2-2, with no clear D. The sample taken for sequencing was PBMCs. For the CDR3, the DNA is TGTGCCAGCAGCTTAACAGCGAACACCGGGGAGCTGTTTTTT. This sequence encodes CASSLTANTGELFF.